These 28 T cell receptor beta chains were all obtained from the same sample, sequenced in a study of tumor and adjacent non-tumor tissue in lung cancer. This sample's RNA came from whole unsorted tissue. A modified ARM-PCR protocol with three rounds of nested PCR amplified TCRbeta. TCRdb called the multiplex PCR reads again in MiXCR, with one record for every CDR3 protein. Here the sample spans around 210,000 distinct CDR3 sequences, 70% to 75% being singletons. Sequencing was performed on lung tumor tissue. Source of these receptors: a man aged 55 to 70 with non-small cell lung cancer.

As concerns this clonotype: The junction and the germline gene differ at one end; a read error may be behind it. This chain links TRBV20-1 with TRBJ1-1; 8 bases are a match to TRBD1. The germline V gene has CDR1 DFQATT and CDR2 SNEGSKA (reference sequence). The CDR3 contains 17 residues. This CDR3 reads CSVTGMGRGLGNTVAFF. In nucleotides, the CDR3 is TGCAGTGTAACGGGAATGGGCAGGGGGCTGGGGAACACTGTAGCTTTCTTT.

This sequence joins TRBV5-1 and TRBJ1-1, with 7 bases that match TRBD1. In germline, CDR1 is SGHRS, CDR2 YFSETQ. The CDR3 length is 14 residues. J was trimmed by 7 bases and V by 7 bases; bases with no gene match: 13. In DNA, the CDR3 is TGCGCCAGCGTATCATCGACAGGGAGGTTTGAAGCTTTCTTT. Its protein is CASVSSTGRFEAFF.

This clonotype came up a few times. A much larger clone is a single base away; this may be a read error. The chain carries TRBV11-3 and TRBJ2-5; 7 positions match TRBD2. The CDR3 is 16 amino acids. Germline lookup yields CDR1 SGHNT and CDR2 YENEEA. The ends lost 0 bases at V and 1 base at J; junction bases unmatched: 5. The CDR3 DNA sequence: TGTGCCAGCAGCTTAGATAGTGGGAGGGCCCAAGAGACCCAGTACTTC. Translation gives CASSLDSGRAQETQYF.

About this clonotype: A read error may account for a junction end that differs from germline. The chain joins TRBV6-5 to TRBJ2-6, with TRBD1 as a possible D gene (7 bases). The germline V gene has CDR1 MNHEY and CDR2 SVGAGI. CDR3 size: 17 residues. The CDR3 DNA is TGTGTCAGCAGTTTCGGGAGAGGGGGCTCTGGGGCCTACGTCCTGACTTTC. Translating it yields CVSSFGRGGSGAYVLTF.

Note on this clonotype: A read error may produce the germline difference seen at one junction end. This chain uses TRBV10-2 with TRBJ1-4, with D possibly TRBD1 on 5 matching bases. The V gene's germline CDR1 is WSHSY and CDR2 SAAADI. This CDR3 spans 12 amino acids. Here the CDR3 reads CVSRQLNVKLFF. The DNA for the CDR3 is TGCGTCAGCAGACAGCTGAATGTAAAACTGTTTTTT.

As concerns this clonotype: A much larger clone sits a single nucleotide away, making a read error possible. The V gene is TRBV6-2 or TRBV6-3, the J gene TRBJ2-5; 7 nucleotides agree with TRBD2. There are 15 residues in the CDR3. Germline CDR1 reads MNHEY; CDR2 reads SVGEGT. The chain's CDR3 is CVSSYSSREMETQYF. In DNA, the CDR3 is TGTGTCAGCAGTTACTCGTCGCGGGAGATGGAGACCCAGTACTTC.

Note on this clonotype: This may come from a read error, since a much larger clone is one base off. V gene TRBV6-5 combines with J gene TRBJ2-2; D call uncertain. CDR3 size: 14 residues. Per germline, CDR1 MNHEY and CDR2 SVGAGI. CDR3 sequence: CVSSYSGRRGELFF. The DNA of the CDR3 is TGTGTCAGCAGTTACTCAGGCCGACGAGGGGAGCTGTTTTTT.

The chain has TRBV10-1 and TRBJ2-3; D might be TRBD1 (6 bases). The J call may not be correct, given that the DNA end is closer to TRBJ1-5. This CDR3 spans 14 amino acids. In germline, CDR1 is WNHNN, CDR2 SYGVQD (reference sequence). CDR3 sequence reads: CASSVGQSTDTQHF. CDR3 in DNA: TGCGCCAGCAGTGTAGGACAGAGCACAGACACGCAGCATTTT.

This clonotype was seen once. Its ends do not fully match the called genes, so a read error is possible. V and J are TRBV4-2 and TRBJ1-2, with D perhaps TRBD1 (6 bases). Germline CDR1 is LGHNA and CDR2 is YNFKEQ. The length of the CDR3 is 16 residues. CDR3 sequence (DNA): TGTGCCAGTAGACCCCCTGCGGGGACGGAGGGGGATGGTTACACCTTC. Translating it yields CASRPPAGTEGDGYTF.

The gene calls are TRBV6-1 and TRBJ2-4, with 10 bases aligning to TRBD1. Per germline, CDR1 MNHNS and CDR2 SASEGT. The CDR3 length is 14 residues. As DNA, the CDR3 is TGTACCAACAAGGACAGGGGGGCCAAAAACATTCAGTACTTC. Amino acid sequence: CTNKDRGAKNIQYF.

For this clonotype: The junction shows a germline mismatch at one end, possibly a read error. The gene calls are TRBV11-2 and TRBJ2-2; D assignment may be TRBD1 or TRBD2 (5 bases each). The V gene's germline CDR1 is SGHAT and CDR2 FQNNGV. This CDR3 comprises 16 residues. Here the CDR3 DNA reads TGTGCCAGCAACTTAGTCTGGGGCAGAAACACCGGGGAGCTGTTTTTC. Translating it yields CASNLVWGRNTGELFF.

On this clonotype itself: A single base separates this from a much larger clone, so it may be a read error. This chain uses TRBV5-5 with TRBJ1-5; D not resolved. The CDR3 sequence is 15 residues long. CDR1 SGHKS and CDR2 YYEKEE come from the germline V gene (reference sequence). DNA for the CDR3: TGTGCCAGCAGCGGCGGGAGGGAATCACGTCAGCCCCTGCATTTT. Translated, it gives CASSGGRESRQPLHF.

A note on this clonotype: The CDR3 carries no conserved terminal phenylalanine or tryptophan, so it likely arises from a read error. V usage is TRBV20-1 and J usage is TRBJ2-7; perhaps TRBD1 as D (5 bases). Looked up from germline, CDR1 is DFQATT and CDR2 is SNEGSKA (reference sequence). This CDR3 region has 14 residues. The CDR3: CSARDPSGIYEQYL. In nucleotides, the CDR3 is TGCAGTGCTAGAGACCCCTCAGGGATCTACGAACAGTACTTA.

Comments on this clonotype: A much bigger clone sits one base away, suggesting this may be a read error. This chain links TRBV5-1 with TRBJ1-5; D is undetermined. Per germline, CDR1 SGHRS and CDR2 YFSETQ. This CDR3 region has 13 residues. CDR3 DNA: TGCGCCAGGAGCTTGCAGGGCAATCAGCCCCAGCATTTT. It specifies CARSLQGNQPQHF.

The chain uses TRBV6-5 and TRBJ2-7, with 7 bases lining up with TRBD1. CDR1 is MNHEY, CDR2 SVGAGI, per germline. The CDR3 is 15 residues long. V dropped 6 bases and J dropped 6; count of bases not matched to a gene: 14. DNA for the CDR3: TGTGCCAGCAGATCTTCTGACAGGGTAGTCGGCGAGCAGTACTTC. It encodes CASRSSDRVVGEQYF.

At least ten counts were recorded for this clonotype. V and J are TRBV11-3 and TRBJ2-5; 7 nucleotides agree with TRBD1. Germline V gene data show CDR1 as SGHNT and CDR2 as YENEEA. J was trimmed by 7 bases and V by 7 bases; bases with no gene match: 12. The length of the CDR3 is 14 residues. The CDR3 spells CASTPQGNRGTQYF. For the CDR3, the DNA is TGTGCCAGCACCCCACAGGGGAATCGAGGGACCCAGTACTTC.

Here the CDR3 reads CSAPRGAGMNTEAFF. The CDR3 DNA sequence: TGCAGTGCCCCGCGGGGGGCAGGGATGAACACTGAAGCTTTCTTT. The chain carries TRBV20-1 and TRBJ1-1; TRBD1 is a possible D gene (6 bases). This CDR3 spans 15 amino acids. Germline assignment: CDR1 DFQATT and CDR2 SNEGSKA (reference sequence). The V and J ends lost 6 bases and 0 bases respectively, with 17 bases between them.

As for this clonotype: The CDR3 carries no conserved terminal phenylalanine or tryptophan, so it likely arises from a read error. V is TRBV11-3 and J is TRBJ1-2; D not resolved. The V end lost 9 bases, the J end lost 0 bases, and 20 bases lay between the germline ends. Germline V gene lookup returns CDR1 SGHNT and CDR2 YENEEA. The CDR3 loop spans 16 amino acids. The CDR3 here is CARSSPTSVANYGYTL. In nucleotides, the CDR3 is TGTGCCAGGAGCAGCCCGACCTCGGTGGCTAACTATGGCTACACCTTA.

In the case of this clonotype: At one of its ends the junction is not consistent with the germline gene, which may arise from a read error. This sequence joins TRBV6-5 and TRBJ2-1; D might be TRBD2 (6 bases). The CDR3 totals 14 residues. Germline loops: CDR1 MNHEY, CDR2 SVGAGI. The CDR3 sequence is CANSYGTGYNEQFF. The DNA for the CDR3 is TGTGCCAACAGTTACGGGACTGGCTACAATGAGCAGTTCTTC.

Remarks on this clonotype: This could be a read error, since a much larger clone is one nucleotide away. The chain uses TRBV14 and TRBJ2-1; the D is unclear. Germline V gives CDR1 SGHDN, CDR2 FVKESK. The CDR3 has 13 amino acids. In nucleotides, the CDR3 is TGTGCCAGCAGCCAAGATTGGGATAATGATCAGTTCTTC. This codes for CASSQDWDNDQFF. Drawing the rest from reference TRBV14 and TRBJ2-1, the complete variable domain is EAGVTQFPSHSVIEKGQTVTLRCDPISGHDNLYWYRRVMGKEIKFLLHFVKESKQDESGMPNNRFLAERTGGTYSTLKVQPAELEDSGVYFCASSQDWDNDQFFGPGTRLTVL.

Comments on this clonotype: It may be a read error: a sequence one base away is much more abundant. Given the absence of the conserved phenylalanine or tryptophan at the CDR3 end, a read error is likely. The genes are TRBV4-2 and TRBJ1-6; D may be TRBD1 (5 bases). From germline, CDR1 is LGHNA and CDR2 YNFKEQ. The CDR3 consists of 14 residues. Trimming pared 0 bases from V and 6 bases from J, leaving 6 bases between. In DNA, the CDR3 is TGTGCCAGCAGCCAAGACGGGGGTAATTCACCCCTCCACTCT. Translated: CASSQDGGNSPLHS.

This chain connects TRBV20-1 to TRBJ1-6; D is perhaps TRBD1 (6 bases). This CDR3 is built from 15 residues. Trimming shortened V by 5 bases and J by 6 bases, and 17 bases separated the two germline ends. The germline V gene encodes CDR1 DFQATT and CDR2 SNEGSKA (reference sequence). The CDR3 nucleotides are TGCAGTGCTGGCCAGCTACAGGGAGCTAATTCACCCCTCCACTTT. This gives the protein CSAGQLQGANSPLHF.

Turning to this clonotype: One end of the junction fails to match germline, which may point to a read error. This chain connects TRBV20-1 to TRBJ1-1; D might be TRBD1 (5 bases). Germline V gene lookup returns CDR1 DFQATT and CDR2 SNEGSKA (reference sequence). The CDR3 length is 16 residues. The CDR3 sequence is CSTRGLGGILATEAFF. CDR3 DNA: TGCAGTACTAGGGGTTTAGGCGGGATCCTCGCGACTGAAGCTTTCTTT.

As for this clonotype: The germline gene is not matched at one end of the junction; a read error may be the cause. The rearrangement joins TRBV4-2 to TRBJ2-3; 8 nucleotides agree with TRBD1. CDR1 is LGHNA and CDR2 is YNFKEQ in the germline V gene. The CDR3 length is 17 residues. This CDR3 is CASSPQGTGSSTDTHYF. CDR3 DNA: TGTGCCAGCAGCCCACAAGGGACAGGCTCTAGCACAGATACGCATTATTTT.

This clonotype was counted once. This could be a read error, since a much larger clone is one nucleotide away. The chain employs TRBV28 and TRBJ2-2; TRBD1 matches at 8 bases. Per germline, CDR1 MDHEN and CDR2 SYDVKM. After removal of 6 bases from V and 9 bases from J, the junction contained 24 bases not matched to a gene. The CDR3 length is 19 residues. This chain's CDR3 is CASRVFASSGGERTRELFF. Here the CDR3 DNA reads TGTGCCAGCAGAGTTTTTGCCTCCTCAGGGGGCGAGAGGACCAGGGAGCTGTTTTTT.

CDR3 in amino acids: CASSRISTGGSTGELFF. CDR3 bases: TGTGCCAGCAGTCGAATATCGACAGGGGGTAGCACCGGGGAGCTGTTTTTT. This chain connects TRBV6-1 to TRBJ2-2; 9 bases match TRBD1. J was trimmed by 4 bases and V by 5 bases; bases with no gene match: 11. The CDR3 runs 17 residues. The germline gives CDR1 MNHNS, CDR2 SASEGT.

This clonotype was detected ten times or more. The chain joins TRBV6-1 to TRBJ1-1, with D unresolved. Trimming cost V 7 bases and J 3 bases, with 12 bases left between them. The CDR3 runs 13 residues. CDR1 MNHNS and CDR2 SASEGT come from the germline V gene. CDR3 coding DNA: TGTGCCAGCACCATACCCCGGGACACTGAAGCTTTCTTT. Translating gives CASTIPRDTEAFF.

V usage is TRBV4-2 and J usage is TRBJ1-5, with TRBD1 matching 7 bases. Germline assignment: CDR1 LGHNA and CDR2 YNFKEQ. The CDR3 has 18 amino acids. The trim removed 0 bases at V and 3 bases at J, leaving 11 bases unmatched. CDR3 region: CASSQDRDRDRLNQPQHF. The CDR3, as DNA: TGTGCCAGCAGCCAAGATAGGGATCGGGACAGACTCAATCAGCCCCAGCATTTT.